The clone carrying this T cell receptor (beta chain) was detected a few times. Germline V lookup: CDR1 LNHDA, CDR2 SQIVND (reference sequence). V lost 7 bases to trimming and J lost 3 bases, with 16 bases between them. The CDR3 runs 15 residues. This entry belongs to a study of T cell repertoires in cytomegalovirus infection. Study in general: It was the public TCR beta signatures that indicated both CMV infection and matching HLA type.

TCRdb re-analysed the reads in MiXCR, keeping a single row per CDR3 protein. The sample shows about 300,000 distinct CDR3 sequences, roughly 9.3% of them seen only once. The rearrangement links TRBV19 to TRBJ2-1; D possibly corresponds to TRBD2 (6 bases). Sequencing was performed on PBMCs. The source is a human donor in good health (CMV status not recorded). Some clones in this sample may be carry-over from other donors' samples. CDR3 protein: CASTPGGFGYNEQFF. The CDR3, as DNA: TGTGCCAGTACCCCTGGAGGGTTCGGCTACAATGAGCAGTTCTTC.